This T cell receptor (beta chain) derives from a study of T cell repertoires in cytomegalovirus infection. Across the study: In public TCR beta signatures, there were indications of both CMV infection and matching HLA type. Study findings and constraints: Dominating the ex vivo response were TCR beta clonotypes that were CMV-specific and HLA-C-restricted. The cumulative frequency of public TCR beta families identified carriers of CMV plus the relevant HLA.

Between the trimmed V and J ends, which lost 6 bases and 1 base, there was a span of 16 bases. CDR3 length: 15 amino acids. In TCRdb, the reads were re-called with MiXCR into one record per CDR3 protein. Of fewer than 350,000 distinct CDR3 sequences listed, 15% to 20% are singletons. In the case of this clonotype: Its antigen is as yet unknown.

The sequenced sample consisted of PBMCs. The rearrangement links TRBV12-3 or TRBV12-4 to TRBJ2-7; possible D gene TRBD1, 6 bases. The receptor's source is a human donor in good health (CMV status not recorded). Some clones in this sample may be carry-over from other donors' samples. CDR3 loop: CASSRGQALSYEQYF. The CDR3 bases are TGTGCCAGCAGCCGGGGACAAGCCTTATCCTACGAGCAGTACTTC.